The clone carrying this TCR beta chain came up a few times. Germline V gene data show CDR1 as MGHDK and CDR2 as SYGVNS. CDR3 length: 15 residues. Trimming took 4 bases from V and 2 from J, leaving 14 bases between them. Amplified TCR beta CDR3 regions came from RNA transcripts. Primed by the HTBI set, a first-round RT-PCR was run on the TCR CDR3. Each CDR3 protein is one row after TCRdb ran MiXCR on the multiplex PCR reads. Of hundreds of thousands of distinct CDR3 sequences listed, approximately 14% were seen once; the top ten hold roughly 7.7%. The data originate from a study of T cells in Graves' hyperthyroidism and ophthalmopathy.

V is TRBV25-1 and J is TRBJ1-2; the D is unclear. This receptor was obtained from a woman aged 18-30 years with Graves' hyperthyroidism. The source material was blood. CDR3: CASSAQSLGNYGYTF. DNA of the CDR3: TGTGCCAGCAGTGCACAGAGCCTGGGGAACTATGGCTACACCTTC.